Sequencing of this T cell receptor beta chain was carried out in a study of tumor-infiltrating lymphocytes in primary liver carcinoma. Study details: Among the tumors, stages were T1-T3 N0M0 and sizes roughly 4 to 10 cm.

Constant-region priming of approximately 500 ng total RNA yielded TCR beta cDNA. What produced the TCR beta libraries was three nested multiplex PCR rounds using slightly modified ARM-PCR. It was with TRBV1-TRBV30 forward primers and a C-beta reverse primer that the first two PCR rounds were run, at roughly 10 cycles each. TCRdb recomputed calls from the multiplex PCR reads with MiXCR, one row per CDR3 protein. The sample holds roughly 120,000 distinct CDR3 sequences, roughly 70% seen once. Investigators took RNA and DNA out together from about 21-30 mg of unsorted bulk tissue. About this clonotype: Its matching antigen is unknown. An end of the junction differs from the germline gene, which may be a read error.

The CDR3 contains 16 residues. Germline V gene sequence: CDR1 MNHEY, CDR2 SVGAGI. Broader study findings: Tumor top-250-clone fractions significantly exceeded those of blood (p = 0.039).

This clonotype was sampled from a woman aged 55 to 70 with primary liver carcinoma and hepatitis B virus infection. The rearrangement links TRBV6-5 to TRBJ2-3; possibly TRBD2 for D (6 bases). The sample comprised tumor-adjacent normal liver tissue. DNA for the CDR3: TGTGCCAGCAGGTACTTCCGGGACTCCCTCACAGATACGCAGTATTTT. Residues: CASRYFRDSLTDTQYF.